This T cell receptor (beta chain) was profiled in a study of CD8 T cells in ankylosing spondylitis. In making TCR beta libraries, quantitative 5'-RACE with molecular barcodes was used. In TCRdb, the 5' RACE reads were re-called with MiXCR into one record per CDR3 protein. The table records about 25,000 distinct CDR3 sequences, under 3% of them present only once. This clonotype was detected many times. This CDR3 contains 15 residues. Germline loops: CDR1 SGDLS, CDR2 YYNGEE. V was pared by 4 bases and J by 9 bases, with 9 bases of the junction left unmatched. Sample: blood, either unsorted or a sorted T cell fraction (not recorded which). This chain connects TRBV9 to TRBJ1-5; 11 nucleotides match TRBD1. This receptor was obtained from a female donor with ankylosing spondylitis or in good health (not recorded which). CDR3 in DNA: TGTGCCAGCAGCCTTGGGACAGGGGGTTCGTGGCCCCAGCATTTT. It specifies CASSLGTGGSWPQHF.